This T cell receptor beta chain was profiled in a study of spatial heterogeneity in lung cancer. Study background: Consistently, beta-chain sequences turned up in larger numbers than alpha-chain sequences did. TCR and UMI combinations that were unique each appeared, on average, more than ten times in raw reads.

Time point meaning: sample taken at primary tumor resection. Extraction of whole RNA from tumor, nontumor lung or frozen PBMC preceded unsorted sequencing. Every molecule of TCR cDNA had its own unique molecular identifier. TCRdb processed the 5' RACE reads anew with MiXCR; each CDR3 protein has one entry. The table has 39,000 or so distinct CDR3 sequences, 6% to 8% seen once. The CDR3 runs to 16 residues. CDR1 and CDR2 (germline): SGDLS, YYNGEE. Trimming at V came to 0 bases and at J to 5 bases, leaving 6 bases not matched to a gene. This clonotype was found many times. This TCR was sampled from a male donor with early-stage non-small cell lung cancer. This sample comprised PBMCs, obtained at surgery. V is TRBV9 and J is TRBJ2-1; 9 bases map to TRBD2. CDR3 amino acids: CASSVAPSGINNEQFF. The CDR3 bases are TGTGCCAGCAGCGTAGCGCCTAGCGGGATCAACAATGAGCAGTTCTTC.